This entry describes one TCR beta chain. This sample is drawn from a study of blood T cell repertoires in COVID-19. About the research overall: PBMCs, B-cell-depleted T cells, or T cells provided the cDNA or gDNA that made up the material.

Germline CDR1 is SGHTA and CDR2 is FQGNSA. The CDR3 runs 16 residues. V was shortened by 0 bases and J by 4 bases, with 15 bases between the two germline ends. Measured with immunoSEQ multiplex PCR; TCRdb has only the in-frame clones, and not every one. The sample yields some 120,000 clones, over 75% seen once. The material sequenced was peripheral blood. The origin of this receptor is a man in his 70s with active or convalescent COVID-19. The V and J genes are TRBV7-2 and TRBJ2-5; tentative D call: TRBD2 (5 bases). CDR3: CASSLAKASWSETQYF. The CDR3 coding sequence is TGTGCCAGCAGCTTAGCGAAGGCTAGCTGGTCAGAGACCCAGTACTTC.